The rows below give T cell receptor beta chains drawn from one sample of a study of shared clonotypes between healthy human individuals. Assay: immunoSEQ multiplex PCR; the TCRdb copy retains only in-frame clones and omits some. The sample lists 2 million or so clones; 95% were seen once. The sequenced sample consisted of naive CD4+ T cells sorted from blood. These receptors came from a man aged 18 to 30 in good health. Both conserved end residues are part of each CDR3. The D gene is left open where the match is weak.

>TRBD2|TRBJ2-3|TRBV7-7
CASSFSSGRVSTDTQYF
>-|TRBJ2-7|TRBV19
CASSSGLRYYEQYF
>-|TRBJ2-2|TRBV18
CASSGLNTGELFF
>-|TRBJ1-2|TRBV7-2
CASSLPPDYGYTF
>TRBD1|TRBJ1-2|TRBV9
CASGGPPNYGYTF
>-|TRBJ1-1|TRBV6-1
CASSGRGQNTEAFF
>TRBD2|TRBJ2-7|TRBV28
CASSLLAGSYEQYF
>-|TRBJ1-1|TRBV21-1
CASSLPRGGHHTEAFF
>-|TRBJ2-4|TRBV18
CASSPWADVNIQYF
>TRBD2|TRBJ2-5|TRBV4-1
CASSQGLAGGETQYF
>TRBD2|TRBJ2-3|TRBV19
CASTLAGVLTDTQYF
>-|TRBJ1-5|TRBV7-2
CASSPDGGSNQPQHF
>-|TRBJ2-7|TRBV7-6
CASSQDRARGEQYF
>-|TRBJ1-3|TRBV2
CASSERGISGNTIYF
>-|TRBJ1-3|TRBV10-1
CASRVTGNSGNTIYF
>TRBD2|TRBJ2-3|TRBV5-4
CASSLPAGAITDTQYF
>TRBD1|TRBJ2-3|TRBV5-1
CASSRQGDDTDTQYF
>-|TRBJ1-3|TRBV29-1
CSVPRQSSGNTIYF
>-|TRBJ1-1|TRBV15
CATSRDFSKNTEAFF
>-|TRBJ2-3|TRBV28
CASSAGSTDTQYF
>TRBD1|TRBJ2-2|TRBV2
CASHEQGLNTGELFF
>-|TRBJ1-5|TRBV21-1
CASSQGVLRTEVWQPQHF
>TRBD1|TRBJ1-6|TRBV5-1
CASSHGQGDSPLHF
>-|TRBJ2-2|TRBV30
CAWNSHPPGELFF
>TRBD1|TRBJ2-3|TRBV11-3
CASSPLGQGETDTQYF
>-|TRBJ1-4|TRBV4-1
CASSPLGEKLFF
>TRBD1|TRBJ2-7|TRBV7-2
CASSRTQGRGFEQYF
>-|TRBJ2-3|TRBV5-6
CASSQLAEDTQYF
>-|TRBJ2-7|TRBV7-2
CASSLRLAIYEQYF
>TRBD1|TRBJ1-4|TRBV11-1
CASSFVTRGQREKLFF
>-|TRBJ1-6|TRBV6-5
CASRLTGGSPLHF
>-|TRBJ2-4|TRBV5-1
CASSLEPPTAKNIQYF
>TRBD2|TRBJ2-5|TRBV5-4
CASSPSSSGVQETQYF
>-|TRBJ2-7|TRBV5-1
CASSFMDGSYEQYF
>-|TRBJ2-2|TRBV2
CASSLGAETGELFF
>-|TRBJ1-2|TRBV30
CAWNPDRKANYGYTF
>-|TRBJ2-7|TRBV15
CATSRGVAGKYEQYF
>-|TRBJ1-5|TRBV27
CASSLIGRKFNSNQPQHF
>-|TRBJ2-5|TRBV5-1
CASNQGTYQETQYF
>TRBD1|TRBJ2-5|TRBV19
CAIPDRALETQYF
>-|TRBJ1-5|TRBV30
CAWSRSGGRGNQPQHF
>-|TRBJ2-7|TRBV11-2
CASSLRWTDASYEQYF
>TRBD1|TRBJ2-1|TRBV7-9
CASSLGQGLYNEQFF
>-|TRBJ1-1|TRBV30
CAWSRSSLNTEAFF
>TRBD2|TRBJ2-2|TRBV6-6
CASSSTSGGAPGELFF
>-|TRBJ2-7|TRBV6-5
CASSYDGPFYEQYF
>-|TRBJ2-5|TRBV6-5
CASSYSPSSIGTQYF
>-|TRBJ2-5|TRBV6-6
CASSDRGGKETQYF
>-|TRBJ2-7|TRBV20-1
CSASRAYEQYF
>-|TRBJ2-3|TRBV6-5
CASREQESTDTQYF
>-|TRBJ2-7|TRBV2
CASKGDVGGIYEQYF
>-|TRBJ1-3|TRBV30
CAWTVSFFSGNTIYF
>-|TRBJ1-4|TRBV4-1
CASSQFNGRGEKLFF
>TRBD2|TRBJ2-7|TRBV7-2
CASSRAGDYSTEQYF
>TRBD2|-|TRBV11-2
CASSPTSGSYEQYF
>-|TRBJ1-2|TRBV19
CASSIDQGTYGYTF
>TRBD1|TRBJ2-3|TRBV4-2
CASSPFLTGVTDTQYF
>TRBD1|TRBJ1-1|TRBV5-1
CASSGAGTGNTEAFF
>-|TRBJ1-2|TRBV6-6
CASSSGGGYTF